This T cell receptor beta chain is drawn from a study of CD8 T cells in Susac syndrome. This clonotype was detected once. As yet, its antigen is unknown. CDR1 is MRHNA, CDR2 SNTAGT, per germline. Trimming removed 4 bases at V and 1 base at J, with 7 bases between. This CDR3 contains 13 residues. The patients with Susac syndrome were individuals who fulfilled the recently defined diagnostic criteria for disease that was either definite or probable. Reverse transcription of about 0.5 to 1 ug RNA was carried out with random hexamers. Coverage of TCR beta CDR3 amplification by immunoSEQ multiplex PCR extended to 54 Vbeta and 13 Jbeta. Each CDR3 protein gets one entry after TCRdb re-called the immunoSEQ multiplex PCR reads with MiXCR. This table has about 240,000 distinct CDR3 sequences, approximately 95% appearing once. Whole-study findings and limits: Clonal expansion was not observed in the Susac syndrome CD4+ T cell repertoires.

Sequenced input: CD4+ T cells from PBMCs. The receptor's source is a human donor with Susac syndrome. The chain recombines TRBV6-4 with TRBJ1-1, with no clear D. In nucleotides, the CDR3 is TGTGCCAGCAGTGTGTCAGAGAACACTGAAGCTTTCTTT. It encodes CASSVSENTEAFF.